The entry that follows covers one T cell receptor (beta chain) sequence. No antigen is known for it. Per-base quality was not reported, and no clone a single base away is much larger than it. One collaborating source in Seattle enrolled patients while the patients were actively infected and followed the patients over time throughout the course of disease. Each collaborating institution followed its own protocols to collect whole blood in K2EDTA tubes. For TCRbeta analysis, collaborator samples were shipped as frozen whole blood, as isolated PBMCs, or as DNA extracted from either sample type. The immunoSEQ Assay, a bias-controlled multiplex PCR, was used to amplify TCRbeta CDR3 regions from genomic DNA. The published analysis was carried out like this. Within the assay, amplification of reference gene primers was used to estimate how many nucleated cells each sample contained. To quantify the absolute abundance of each unique TCRbeta CDR3 rearrangement, sequence reads were collapsed and filtered. For each sample, productive Simpson clonality was calculated as the square root of Simpson's diversity index over productive rearrangements. Drawn from immuneACCESS, this table holds only the in-frame rearrangements with V and J called that TCRdb kept. Clones are partly lost; checked studies trace under half to an unresolved V gene and leave the rest unexplained. V, J and clone size are those of that table, while D and trimming were read from the DNA. The sample profile shows about 150,000 clones; 80% to 90% of them were found once. The top ten clonotypes cover 8% of the sample.

This record belongs to a study of blood T cell repertoires in COVID-19 (dated by TCRdb to the early 2020s). Notes on the research overall: Samples covering the acute and convalescent phases of COVID-19 were provided by collaborators in the United States, Italy and Spain. The prospective study material was composed of cDNA or gDNA derived from T cells, B-cell-depleted T cells, or PBMCs. The dataset comprised deeply sampled blood TCRbeta repertoires from subjects exposed to, actively infected with, or recovered from COVID-19. The repertoires were released in a freely available public database intended as a resource for research on the immune response to SARS-CoV-2. Samples were obtained from the ongoing ImmuneRACE study (first 160 participants) and from over a thousand subjects provided by 6 global collaborators. Sample metadata almost always included a de-identified subject ID, COVID-19 status, age in years and sex. Where available, HLA class I and class II types were taken from metadata supplied by the sample provider and were not determined by assay-based typing.

Overall study results and their limits: Clinical and demographic metadata were provided uncurated, with the amount varying by source and participant.

The CDR3, from cysteine to phenylalanine, totals 16 residues. The sequence is cut down to CDR3 DNA, 48 bases in frame from base 1. The germline V gene encodes CDR1 SGHRS and CDR2 YFSETQ. V sheds 2 bases and J sheds 1 base, leaving 15 bases between their ends. This sequence originates from a woman aged 55-75 years with COVID-19, enrolled during active disease. Material for sequencing was peripheral blood. The receptor chain draws on TRBV5-1 and TRBJ1-1; TRBD1 is a weak D gene call, 6 bases matching. The DNA sequence is given as TGCGCCAGCAGCTTCGAACCCCGGACAGAGAACACTGAAGCTTTCTTT. It translates to CASSFEPRTENTEAFF.